Shown below are 3 T cell receptor beta chains from a single sample sequenced in a study of blood T cell repertoires in COVID-19. Some clones are missing from TCRdb's copy, which holds only in-frame ones; the method was immunoSEQ multiplex PCR. The sample carries fewer than 60,000 clones, 80% to 95% recorded once. Input material: peripheral blood. These receptors were taken from a man aged 60 to 69 with COVID-19, enrolled during active disease.

The genes are TRBV30 and TRBJ2-3; 15 nucleotides line up with TRBD2. Trimming cost V 2 bases and J 4 bases; bases outside gene matches: 7. The CDR3 sequence is 17 residues long. Germline V gene data show CDR1 as GTSNPN and CDR2 as SVGIG (reference sequence). Written as DNA, the CDR3 is TGTGCCTGGAGTCGGACTAGCGGGGGGGCTTACGCAGATACGCAGTATTTT. Protein sequence: CAWSRTSGGAYADTQYF.

The V call is TRBV30, the J call TRBJ1-4, with D unresolved. Trimming cost V 1 base and J 0 bases, with 12 bases left between them. Looked up from germline, CDR1 is GTSNPN and CDR2 is SVGIG (reference sequence). The CDR3 extends over 16 amino acids. The CDR3 DNA reads as TGTGCCTGGAGTGGAAGGCAGAGGTCAACTAATGAAAAACTGTTTTTT. Translation: CAWSGRQRSTNEKLFF.

The chain has TRBV7-3 and TRBJ2-1; D is possibly TRBD2 (6 bases). The CDR3 has 15 residues. V gave up 1 base and J gave up 5 bases, with 12 bases separating them. Germline CDR1 SGHTA, CDR2 FQGTGA. This CDR3 is CASSLNGGTDNEQFF. As DNA, the CDR3 is TGTGCCAGCAGCTTAAATGGCGGGACCGACAATGAGCAGTTCTTC.